This TCR beta chain originates from a study of breast tumors, draining lymph nodes, adjacent tissues. Whole-study results and caveats: Compared with lymph nodes, tumors were less diverse; compared with nontumor tissue, more. Tumor T cell lymph node origin was a supported hypothesis, not proven. Most tumor T cells seemingly derive from lymph node, then expand in tumor. Luminal-like breast cancer showed significantly higher tumor–nontumor repertoire similarity than basal-like.

The germline gives CDR1 SEHNR, CDR2 FQNEAQ (reference sequence). Trimming cost V 5 bases and J 6 bases, with 16 bases left between them. The CDR3 covers 14 residues. Each CDR3 protein is one row after TCRdb ran MiXCR on the multiplex PCR reads. The repertoire includes over 60,000 distinct CDR3 sequences, approximately 40% of them detected once, and almost 8.5% sits in the top ten. This clonotype was picked up many times. Its cognate antigen is unknown. Sequencing was done on a sample of breast tumor tissue. This clonotype was obtained from a female donor with breast cancer. Some clones in this sample may be carry-over from other donors' samples. This chain connects TRBV7-9 to TRBJ1-2; D is unclear. CDR3 sequence reads: CASSPVWGFDGYTF. CDR3 bases: TGTGCCAGCAGCCCAGTTTGGGGTTTCGATGGCTACACCTTC.